This is a list of T cell receptor beta chains from one sample in a study of tumor-infiltrating lymphocytes in localized non-small cell lung cancer. Only in-frame clones appear in the TCRdb table, and some are missing; sequencing was by immunoSEQ multiplex PCR. The sample has about 9,300 clones, approximately 75% seen once. The sequenced material came from uninvolved lung tissue not adjacent to the tumor. The origin of the receptors is a human donor with non-small cell lung cancer. CDR3s include the opening cysteine and the closing phenylalanine or tryptophan. D genes are given only for firm matches. Size values are once, few and many counts, or a class for expanded clones, and some rows have none.

j_gene | v_gene | d_gene | abundance | CDR3nt | CDR3aa
TRBJ1-2 | TRBV18 | - | - | TGTGCCAGCTCGCCTAATGGGGGCGCTAACTATGGCTACACCTTC | CASSPNGGANYGYTF
TRBJ2-2 | TRBV4-3 | TRBD1 | - | TGCGCCAGCAGCTCAAAGTCGGGACAGGGGGCCTCAGGAAGGACCGGGGAGCTGTTTTTT | CASSSKSGQGASGRTGELFF
TRBJ2-7 | TRBV7-8 | - | - | TGTGCCAGCAGCTTAGGCCCCACCGAGCAGTACTTC | CASSLGPTEQYF
TRBJ2-5 | TRBV29-1 | - | - | TGCAGCGTTGAAGAAGGGAACCAAGAGACCCAGTACTTC | CSVEEGNQETQYF
TRBJ2-2 | TRBV4-2 | - | - | TGTGCCAGCAGCCAAGAGTTGACCGGGCTAAAAAGCAGGCTGTTTTTT | CASSQELTGLKSRLFF
TRBJ2-1 | TRBV27 | TRBD1 | - | TGTGCCAGCAGCCTTCTGCAGCAGGGGGCGAATGAGCAGTTCTTC | CASSLLQQGANEQFF
TRBJ2-7 | TRBV4-3 | TRBD1 | - | TGCGCCAGCAGCCAAGACCAAAACAGGGGATTATACGAGCAGTACTTC | CASSQDQNRGLYEQYF
TRBJ2-3 | TRBV7-3 | TRBD1 | - | TGTGCCAGCAGCGTACAGGGGGCTTTGACAGATACGCAGTATTTT | CASSVQGALTDTQYF
TRBJ2-4 | TRBV4-1 | - | - | TGCGCCAGCAGCCAAGATATAAGCCCTCTAGGCATTCAGTACTTC | CASSQDISPLGIQYF
TRBJ2-2 | TRBV6-4 | - | few | TGTGCCAGCAGTAGCGGGAACACCGGGGAGCTGTTTTTT | CASSSGNTGELFF
TRBJ1-1 | TRBV29-1 | TRBD1 | - | TGCAGCGTCATGAGGTACACAGGGGGTGAAGCTTTCTTT | CSVMRYTGGEAFF
TRBJ2-1 | TRBV5-1 | - | - | TGCGCCAGCAGCCCAGCGGTTCGGGATGAGCAGTTCTTC | CASSPAVRDEQFF
TRBJ2-3 | TRBV4-2 | TRBD2 | once | TGTGCCAGCAGCCAAGATGGATCTAGCGGTTATTACACAGATACGCAGTATTTT | CASSQDGSSGYYTDTQYF
TRBJ2-2 | TRBV21-1 | - | - | TGTGCCAGCAGCAATGGACTAGTGCCGGAGGGGGAGCTGTTTTTT | CASSNGLVPEGELFF
TRBJ2-7 | TRBV6-6 | TRBD1 | - | TGTGCCAGCAGTAACCGACAGGGGGCGATCGAATACGAGCAGTACTTC | CASSNRQGAIEYEQYF
TRBJ2-3 | TRBV5-4 | - | - | TGTGCCAGCAGCTTGGTAAAGGCAGATACGCAGTATTTT | CASSLVKADTQYF
TRBJ2-3 | TRBV5-1 | TRBD2 | - | TGCGCCAGCAGCATTACTAGCGCCCGCACAGATACGCAGTATTTT | CASSITSARTDTQYF
TRBJ2-3 | TRBV2 | - | - | TGTGCCAGCAGTGTCGGCGGGGCGGGCACAGATACGCAGTATTTT | CASSVGGAGTDTQYF
TRBJ2-1 | TRBV19 | - | - | TGTGCCAGTAGTATAGATCGGGGAGTGGAGGATGAGCAGTTCTTC | CASSIDRGVEDEQFF
TRBJ2-1 | TRBV4-2 | TRBD2 | - | TGTGCCAGCAGCCCCCAACTAGCGGGAAAGTACAATGAGCAGTTCTTC | CASSPQLAGKYNEQFF
TRBJ2-1 | TRBV28 | TRBD1 | - | TGTGCCAGCAGTCCCGGGACAGGGGGGAATGAGCAGTTCTTC | CASSPGTGGNEQFF
TRBJ2-3 | TRBV9 | - | - | TGTGCCAGCAGCGTAGAGGGGTCTCGGAGTACAGATACGCAGTATTTT | CASSVEGSRSTDTQYF
TRBJ1-1 | TRBV7-9 | - | - | TGTGCCAGCAGCCACACAGGACACACTGAAGCTTTCTTT | CASSHTGHTEAFF
TRBJ2-3 | TRBV2 | - | few | TGTGCCAGTGGAACTGACAGCACAGATACGCAGTATTTT | CASGTDSTDTQYF
TRBJ2-2 | TRBV16 | - | - | TGTGCCAGCAGCCCCGGACATACCACCGGGGAGCTGTTTTTT | CASSPGHTTGELFF
TRBJ2-1 | TRBV5-1 | TRBD1 | - | TGCGCCAGCAGCCGGGACAGGGTGGATGAGCAGTTCTTC | CASSRDRVDEQFF
TRBJ1-6 | TRBV11-1 | - | - | TGTGCCAGCAGCTTAGACGATTGGGATTCACCCCTCCACTTT | CASSLDDWDSPLHF
TRBJ2-7 | TRBV10-1 | - | few | TGCGCCAGCAGTCAGGGGGAGGCCTACGAGCAGTACTTC | CASSQGEAYEQYF
TRBJ1-5 | TRBV28 | TRBD1 | - | TGTGCCAGCAGCACCGGGACAGGGGGCGTCCAGCCCCAGCATTTT | CASSTGTGGVQPQHF
TRBJ2-7 | TRBV7-9 | - | - | TGTGCCAGCAGTCACCATCGGGACAAATCCTACGAGCAGTACTTC | CASSHHRDKSYEQYF
TRBJ1-4 | TRBV2 | - | - | TGTGCCAGCAGGGGGCGGCAACTGACTAATGAAAAACTGTTTTTT | CASRGRQLTNEKLFF
TRBJ1-3 | TRBV5-1 | - | few | TGCGCCAGCAGCTTGAACAGGGAAACTGGAAACACCATATATTTT | CASSLNRETGNTIYF
TRBJ2-2 | TRBV19 | TRBD1 | - | TGTGCCAGTAGTATAGTTAGGACAGGGTTTAACCCGGGGCCCGGGGAGCTGTTTTTT | CASSIVRTGFNPGPGELFF
TRBJ1-1 | TRBV7-2 | - | - | TGTGCCAGCAGCTTTGGCCAGGGGAACACTGAAGCTTTCTTT | CASSFGQGNTEAFF
TRBJ2-1 | TRBV10-3 | - | - | TGTGCCACAACCGGTACCGCCGAGGGGGAGCAGTTCTTC | CATTGTAEGEQFF
TRBJ2-7 | TRBV7-8 | - | - | TGTGCCAGCAGCTTAGAGCACAGCTCCTACGAGCAGTACTTC | CASSLEHSSYEQYF
TRBJ1-5 | TRBV7-2 | - | - | TGTGCCAGCAGCTTAGACGGAAAATCCAATCAGCCCCAGCATTTT | CASSLDGKSNQPQHF
TRBJ1-2 | TRBV13 | - | once | TGTGCCAGCAGCGTATTCCGCGGGGGGACCTATGGCTACACCTTC | CASSVFRGGTYGYTF
TRBJ2-3 | TRBV30 | - | few | TGTGCCTGGAGTGTTAGGTTGGGCCGCACAGATACGCAGTATTTT | CAWSVRLGRTDTQYF
TRBJ2-5 | TRBV4-1 | TRBD2 | - | TGCGCCAGCAGCCAAGAGGGAGGGGACCAAGAGACCCAGTACTTC | CASSQEGGDQETQYF
TRBJ2-2 | TRBV28 | TRBD1 | - | TGTGCCAGCAGCCAGCCGGGACAGGGTAGCGCCGGGGAGCTGTTTTTT | CASSQPGQGSAGELFF
TRBJ2-5 | TRBV7-6 | TRBD1 | once | TGTGCCAGCCGCAAACGGACAGGGGGTGAAGAGACCCAGTACTTC | CASRKRTGGEETQYF
TRBJ2-7 | TRBV7-8 | TRBD2 | - | TGTGCCAGCAGCTCGGGACTAGCGGGAGATGAGCAGTACTTC | CASSSGLAGDEQYF
TRBJ2-3 | TRBV5-1 | TRBD2 | - | TGCGCCAGCAGCGACGGGACTAGCGGGAGTTATACGCAGTATTTT | CASSDGTSGSYTQYF
TRBJ2-5 | TRBV7-8 | - | - | TGTGCCAGCAGCGCCCCCCTGGGCTTTTCGCAAGAGACCCAGTACTTC | CASSAPLGFSQETQYF
TRBJ2-1 | TRBV6-5 | TRBD2 | - | TGTGCCAGCAGTTACGGCGGGGGACCCTACAATGAGCAGTTCTTC | CASSYGGGPYNEQFF
TRBJ2-2 | TRBV4-1 | TRBD1 | - | TGCGCCAGCAGCCAAGATCGGACAGGGGGGAGCACCGGGGAGCTGTTTTTT | CASSQDRTGGSTGELFF
TRBJ1-5 | TRBV5-6 | - | - | TGTGCCAGCAGCTTGTGGGGGGCCGGCAATCAGCCCCAGCATTTT | CASSLWGAGNQPQHF
TRBJ2-5 | TRBV28 | TRBD1 | - | TGTGCCAGCAGTCCCCTCCCCTGGGACAGGGCGAAATGGGTTGAAGAGACCCAGTACTTC | CASSPLPWDRAKWVEETQYF
TRBJ2-7 | TRBV29-1 | - | - | TGCAGCGTTGTTTGGCCAGGGGCAGGTTACGAGCAGTACTTC | CSVVWPGAGYEQYF
TRBJ2-5 | TRBV5-4 | TRBD2 | - | TGTGCCAGCAGCGGGGGACTAGCGATGGAAGAGACCCAGTACTTC | CASSGGLAMEETQYF
TRBJ2-7 | TRBV9 | - | - | TGTGCCAGCAGCGTTTACAGGGGAGGTGAGCAGTACTTC | CASSVYRGGEQYF
TRBJ2-7 | TRBV6-6 | TRBD2 | - | TGTGCCAGCAGTACCTTAGCGGGAGGGCCCTTCCACGAGCAGTACTTC | CASSTLAGGPFHEQYF
TRBJ2-3 | TRBV27 | - | large | TGTGCCAGCAGTTTATCCGGCCTTAGGGTAGTCACAGATACGCAGTATTTT | CASSLSGLRVVTDTQYF